This T cell receptor beta chain was sequenced during a study of cytotoxic CD8 clonotypes in ibrutinib-treated CLL. The repertoire was sequenced with immunoSEQ multiplex PCR; TCRdb's copy has only in-frame clones and lacks some. The sample contains over 110,000 clones, around 93% of which appear only once. Germline values: CDR1 WSHSY, CDR2 SAAADI. CDR3 size: 18 residues. V lost 3 bases to trimming and J lost 5 bases; unmatched junction nucleotides: 15. This material consisted of PBMCs, taken after 12 months of ibrutinib treatment. The TCR sequence derives from a human donor with chronic lymphocytic leukemia. This chain uses TRBV10-2 with TRBJ2-2, with 7 bases aligning to TRBD2. The DNA for the CDR3 is TGCGCCAGCAGTGATCCGGGCGGGGCTAGCGGATATACCGGGGAGCTGTTTTTT. It codes for CASSDPGGASGYTGELFF.